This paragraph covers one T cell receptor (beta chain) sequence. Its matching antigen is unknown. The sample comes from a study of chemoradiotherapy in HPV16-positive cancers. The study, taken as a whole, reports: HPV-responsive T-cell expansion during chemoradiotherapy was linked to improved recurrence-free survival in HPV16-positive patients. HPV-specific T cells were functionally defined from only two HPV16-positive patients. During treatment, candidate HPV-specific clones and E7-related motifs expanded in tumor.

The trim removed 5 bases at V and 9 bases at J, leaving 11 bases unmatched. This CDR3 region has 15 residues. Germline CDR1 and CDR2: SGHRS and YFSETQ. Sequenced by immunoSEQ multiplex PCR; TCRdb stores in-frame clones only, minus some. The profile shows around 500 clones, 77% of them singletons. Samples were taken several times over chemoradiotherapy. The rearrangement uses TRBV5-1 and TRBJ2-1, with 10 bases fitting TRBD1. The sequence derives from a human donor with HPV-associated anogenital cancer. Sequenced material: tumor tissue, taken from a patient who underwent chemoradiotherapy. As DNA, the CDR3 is TGCGCCAGCAGGATTCGCGGGACAGGGGAAGGTGAGCAGTTCTTC. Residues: CASRIRGTGEGEQFF.